A selection of T cell receptor beta chains follows, all from one sample in a study of T cell responses to AZD1222 COVID-19 vaccine. Libraries were prepared by immunoSEQ multiplex PCR; TCRdb keeps only in-frame clonotypes and omits some of them. Of approximately 180,000 clones listed, 85% to 90% are singletons. The starting material was peripheral blood, obtained on day 0 of AZD1222 vaccination. Every receptor here comes from an adult in good health. CDR3s include the opening cysteine and the closing phenylalanine or tryptophan. Each record gives: J gene, V gene, clone size, D gene, CDR3 protein, CDR3 DNA. The D gene is left open where the match is weak. Clone size, where shown, is once, few, many, or a class for clones that have expanded.

>TRBJ1-2|TRBV7-8|.|.
CASSLREITYGYTF
TGTGCCAGCAGCTTAAGGGAAATCACCTATGGCTACACCTTC
>TRBJ2-7|TRBV30|.|.
CAWSVGVSQGPRF
TGTGCCTGGAGTGTAGGGGTGAGCCAGGGCCCCAGATTC
>TRBJ1-2|TRBV5-4|.|.
CASSYTGLVNYGYTF
TGTGCCAGCAGCTATACAGGTTTAGTGAACTATGGCTACACCTTC
>TRBJ2-4|TRBV7-9|.|TRBD1
CASSLPVGQGDIQYF
TGTGCCAGCAGCTTGCCGGTGGGACAGGGAGACATTCAGTACTTC
>TRBJ1-1|TRBV12-3/TRBV12-4|.|.
CASRLGMNTEAFF
TGTGCCAGCAGACTCGGCATGAACACTGAAGCTTTCTTT
>TRBJ2-3|TRBV18|.|TRBD1
CASSPTGGSTDTQYF
TGTGCCAGCTCACCGACAGGGGGCAGCACAGATACGCAGTATTTT
>TRBJ2-2|TRBV10-3|.|.
CAISEGGTGELFF
TGTGCCATCAGTGAGGGAGGGACCGGGGAGCTGTTTTTT
>TRBJ2-3|TRBV7-7|once|.
CASSLGGAGGTDTQYF
TGTGCCAGCAGCTTGGGGGGGGCTGGGGGCACAGATACGCAGTATTTT
>TRBJ1-2|TRBV27|.|TRBD1
CASSSLQSQGINYGYTF
TGTGCCAGCAGTTCCCTTCAATCACAGGGGATTAACTATGGCTACACCTTC
>TRBJ2-7|TRBV5-4|.|TRBD1
CASSLQGANGYEQYF
TGTGCCAGCAGCTTACAGGGGGCGAATGGTTACGAGCAGTACTTC
>TRBJ2-5|TRBV6-5|.|TRBD2
CASTSAGALQETQYF
TGTGCCAGCACTTCAGCGGGGGCCCTGCAAGAGACCCAGTACTTC
>TRBJ1-3|TRBV7-9|.|TRBD1
CASSPGQGTSGNTIYF
TGTGCCAGCAGCCCGGGACAGGGGACCTCTGGAAACACCATATATTTT
>TRBJ2-2|TRBV24-1|.|TRBD2
CATSDLHEGGEDGELFF
TGTGCCACCAGTGATTTGCACGAGGGAGGGGAGGACGGGGAGCTGTTTTTT
>TRBJ2-1|TRBV6-5|few|.
CASSYSPGSYNEQFF
TGTGCCAGCAGTTACTCGCCAGGCTCCTACAATGAGCAGTTCTTC
>TRBJ2-7|TRBV7-3|few|TRBD1
CASSLMAGQGLTEQYF
TGTGCCAGCAGCTTAATGGCGGGACAGGGTTTGACCGAGCAGTACTTC
>TRBJ1-5|TRBV24-1|.|TRBD1
CATGGQGPNQPQHF
TGTGCCACCGGGGGACAGGGGCCGAATCAGCCCCAGCATTTT
>TRBJ1-1|TRBV7-3|few|.
CASSLQGRGTEAFF
TGTGCCAGCAGCTTACAGGGTAGAGGCACTGAAGCTTTCTTT
>TRBJ2-6|TRBV5-1|once|TRBD1
CASSSGTGEWAGANVLTF
TGCGCCAGCAGCTCCGGGACAGGGGAATGGGCTGGGGCCAACGTCCTGACTTTC
>TRBJ2-7|TRBV5-4|.|.
CASSQGGRKSYEQYF
TGTGCCAGCAGCCAGGGCGGACGGAAATCCTACGAGCAGTACTTC
>TRBJ1-5|TRBV6-5|.|.
CASSYQGNQPQHF
TGTGCCAGCAGTTACCAGGGGAATCAGCCCCAGCATTTT
>TRBJ1-1|TRBV9|.|TRBD1
CASSPLPGGDTEAFF
TGTGCCAGCAGCCCTCTCCCAGGGGGGGACACTGAAGCTTTCTTT
>TRBJ2-1|TRBV5-1|.|.
CASSVSGTGYNEQFF
TGCGCCAGCAGCGTTAGCGGGACAGGGTACAATGAGCAGTTCTTC
>TRBJ1-6|TRBV9|few|.
CASSVGGNNSPLHF
TGTGCCAGCAGCGTAGGGGGCAATAATTCACCCCTCCACTTT
>TRBJ2-1|TRBV7-2|.|.
CASSLRTSPYNEQFF
TGTGCCAGCAGCTTAAGGACTTCCCCTTACAATGAGCAGTTCTTC
>TRBJ2-3|TRBV7-9|.|.
CASSFLAQGGDTQYF
TGTGCCAGCAGCTTTCTCGCCCAGGGGGGCGATACGCAGTATTTT
>TRBJ2-7|TRBV13|.|TRBD2
CASSRTGTSGYEQYF
TGTGCCAGCAGCCGCACCGGGACTAGCGGATACGAGCAGTACTTC
>TRBJ2-1|TRBV9|.|TRBD1
CASSVVGGDDEQFF
TGTGCCAGCAGCGTAGTAGGGGGCGACGATGAGCAGTTCTTC
>TRBJ2-1|TRBV7-3|.|TRBD1
CASSLGRTGDNEQFF
TGTGCCAGCAGCCTCGGTAGGACAGGGGACAATGAGCAGTTCTTC
>TRBJ2-5|TRBV5-6|.|TRBD2
CASSLVASGGRIETQYF
TGTGCCAGCAGCTTGGTGGCTAGCGGGGGGCGAATAGAGACCCAGTACTTC
>TRBJ1-1|TRBV4-3|.|TRBD1
CASSKDRSLGDTEAFF
TGCGCCAGCAGCAAGGACAGGAGCCTCGGGGACACTGAAGCTTTCTTT
>TRBJ2-7|TRBV20-1|.|.
CRAAGLYEQYF
TGCAGGGCTGCCGGGCTCTACGAGCAGTACTTC
>TRBJ2-7|TRBV7-3|.|.
CASSLSAIPYEQYF
TGTGCCAGCAGCTTAAGCGCAATTCCCTACGAGCAGTACTTC
>TRBJ2-2|TRBV4-1|once|TRBD2
CASSHPPGLAGILNTGELFF
TGCGCCAGCAGCCACCCTCCGGGACTAGCGGGGATCTTGAACACCGGGGAGCTGTTTTTT
>TRBJ1-5|TRBV19|.|TRBD1
CASSPRDRGYSQPQHF
TGTGCCAGTAGTCCACGGGACAGGGGTTACTCTCAGCCCCAGCATTTT